This record concerns one TCR beta chain sequence. The source of the sample is a study of Graves' ophthalmopathy and Graves' hyperthyroidism. Amplifying from RNA transcripts, the study obtained TCR beta CDR3 regions. The authors performed first-round RT-PCR with HTBI primers and then a second-round multiplex PCR. TCRdb processed the multiplex PCR reads anew with MiXCR; each CDR3 protein has one entry. The table has about 39,000 distinct CDR3 sequences, 50% seen once; the top ten hold under 30%. CDR1 is SGHDN and CDR2 is FVKESK in the germline V gene. CDR3 size: 14 residues. With 4 bases clipped from V and 8 bases from J, the junction kept 5 bases outside the gene matches.

The chain links TRBV14 to TRBJ1-2; 12 nucleotides line up with TRBD1. The sequence was obtained from an adult woman with stable Graves' hyperthyroidism. Sequenced material: peripheral blood. This CDR3 reads CASSPGQGAEGYTF. For the CDR3, the DNA is TGTGCCAGCAGCCCGGGACAGGGGGCGGAGGGCTACACCTTC.